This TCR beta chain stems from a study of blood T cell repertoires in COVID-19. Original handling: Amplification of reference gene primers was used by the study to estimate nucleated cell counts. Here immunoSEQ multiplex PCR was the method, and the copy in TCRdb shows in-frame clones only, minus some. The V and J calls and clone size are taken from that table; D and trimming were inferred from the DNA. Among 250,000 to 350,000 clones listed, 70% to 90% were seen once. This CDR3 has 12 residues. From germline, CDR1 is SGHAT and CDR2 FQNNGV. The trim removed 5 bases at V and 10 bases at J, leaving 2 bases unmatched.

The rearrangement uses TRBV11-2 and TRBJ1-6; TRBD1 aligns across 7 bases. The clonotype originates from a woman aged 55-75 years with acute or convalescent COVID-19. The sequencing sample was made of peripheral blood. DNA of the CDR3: TGTGCCAGCAGCCACAGGGGATCACCCCTCCACTTT. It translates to CASSHRGSPLHF.